Included here is one T cell receptor beta chain sequence, with context. Its matching antigen is unknown. Trimming took 0 bases from V and 1 from J, leaving 4 bases between them. Germline V lookup: CDR1 SGHDT, CDR2 YYEEEE. This CDR3 is 13 amino acids long. This sample was included in a study of beta chain features in type 1 diabetes. Study as a whole: Regarding age, gender and cell yields, patients proved similar to healthy donors. Across all samples, fewer than 140 million sorted cells were examined. General study points: The similarity of naive, central memory and Treg TCRB repertoires appeared greater among patients than among healthy donors. PCR, the amplification step, might favor shorter templates, equally in patients and controls.

Since all of the isolated RNA was reverse transcribed, expressed TCRB transcripts were what got sequenced. Using immunoSEQ multiplex PCR, the repertoire was profiled, and TCRdb retains in-frame clones only, with some absent. The data contain about 900,000 clones, roughly 17% of them singletons. The sample consisted of naive CD4+ T cells from blood. The receptor was derived from a woman aged 18-29 years in good health. The J gene is TRBJ2-5, the V gene TRBV5-6; D gene ambiguous. This CDR3 reads CASSLGIQETQYF. CDR3 DNA sequence: TGTGCCAGCAGCTTGGGGATCCAAGAGACCCAGTACTTC. Looking up the rest from reference TRBV5-6 and TRBJ2-5 gives the full variable domain: DAGVTQSPTHLIKTRGQQVTLRCSPKSGHDTVSWYQQALGQGPQFIFQYYEEEERQRGNFPDRFSGHQFPNYSSELNVNALLLGDSALYLCASSLGIQETQYFGPGTRLLVL.